A selection of T cell receptor beta chains follows, all from one sample in a study of cytomegalovirus exposure and HLA in healthy donors. Generated by immunoSEQ multiplex PCR, the TCRdb table keeps only in-frame clones and is missing some. The table counts about 90,000 clones; about 3.4% lies in the top ten. The sample consisted of PBMCs. These TCRs come from a woman in her twenties or thirties in good health and CMV-seronegative. CDR3s include the opening cysteine and the closing phenylalanine or tryptophan. Each record gives: V gene, J gene, CDR3 protein.

v_call: TRBV19; j_call: TRBJ2-1; cdr3_aa: CATQWRASPYNEQFF
v_call: TRBV9; j_call: TRBJ2-1; cdr3_aa: CASSVDTGLNEQFF
v_call: TRBV28; j_call: TRBJ2-7; cdr3_aa: CASSRTGGGNYEQYF
v_call: TRBV28; j_call: TRBJ2-3; cdr3_aa: CASRPSGTGGFTQYF
v_call: TRBV18; j_call: TRBJ2-3; cdr3_aa: CASSWSGGRTDTQYF
v_call: TRBV12-2; j_call: TRBJ2-1; cdr3_aa: CASRLVSQIGTSGSNEQFF
v_call: TRBV6-6; j_call: TRBJ1-1; cdr3_aa: CASSRIFGYQGEAFF
v_call: TRBV5-1; j_call: TRBJ2-5; cdr3_aa: CASSPLAGEETQYF
v_call: TRBV18; j_call: TRBJ2-3; cdr3_aa: CASSPINSGADTQYF
v_call: TRBV2; j_call: TRBJ1-5; cdr3_aa: CASNRGQDQPQHF
v_call: TRBV7-3; j_call: TRBJ2-3; cdr3_aa: CASSLRGADTQYF
v_call: TRBV7-3; j_call: TRBJ1-2; cdr3_aa: CASSLNREGYGYTF
v_call: TRBV6-6; j_call: TRBJ2-1; cdr3_aa: CASSSEGIYNEQFF
v_call: TRBV4-1; j_call: TRBJ2-7; cdr3_aa: CASSQERNRDYEQYF
v_call: TRBV9; j_call: TRBJ1-4; cdr3_aa: CASSPRTGGAEKLFF
v_call: TRBV5-6; j_call: TRBJ2-1; cdr3_aa: CASSWLAGVLNEQFF
v_call: TRBV9; j_call: TRBJ2-2; cdr3_aa: CASSVGTSGGDTGELFF
v_call: TRBV29-1; j_call: TRBJ2-7; cdr3_aa: CSVVSSGKTSLYEQYF
v_call: TRBV7-6; j_call: TRBJ2-5; cdr3_aa: CASSAQETQYF
v_call: TRBV5-1; j_call: TRBJ2-7; cdr3_aa: CASSRVTGSYEQYF
v_call: TRBV6-4; j_call: TRBJ2-3; cdr3_aa: CASSLDSSTDTQYF
v_call: TRBV6-5; j_call: TRBJ1-1; cdr3_aa: CASSYSSGVVNTEAFF
v_call: TRBV6-1; j_call: TRBJ2-3; cdr3_aa: CASSQGPGTGTDTQYF
v_call: TRBV27; j_call: TRBJ1-2; cdr3_aa: CASTLTAGTLGYTF
v_call: TRBV25-1; j_call: TRBJ2-3; cdr3_aa: CASSVATGGASDTQYF
v_call: TRBV7-9; j_call: TRBJ1-2; cdr3_aa: CASSLEGRGYGYTF
v_call: TRBV2; j_call: TRBJ2-5; cdr3_aa: CASSESPGLGETQYF
v_call: TRBV4-1; j_call: TRBJ2-5; cdr3_aa: CASSHLFPGLAGHQETQYF
v_call: TRBV10-3; j_call: TRBJ2-7; cdr3_aa: CAISEQRNYEQYF
v_call: TRBV5-1; j_call: TRBJ2-7; cdr3_aa: CASSILGLAGGSNEQYF
v_call: TRBV28; j_call: TRBJ1-2; cdr3_aa: CASTSVYGYTF
v_call: TRBV19; j_call: TRBJ2-5; cdr3_aa: CASSIFPPSGREQETQYF
v_call: TRBV5-6; j_call: TRBJ1-2; cdr3_aa: CASSLMAGSDGYTF
v_call: TRBV7-2; j_call: TRBJ2-7; cdr3_aa: CASRGGGASRYEQYF
v_call: TRBV4-1; j_call: TRBJ2-3; cdr3_aa: CASSLRDTQYF
v_call: TRBV7-3; j_call: TRBJ1-1; cdr3_aa: CASSPGIRGLNTEAFF
v_call: TRBV7-9; j_call: TRBJ2-3; cdr3_aa: CASSPQQGSTDTQYF
v_call: TRBV9; j_call: -; cdr3_aa: CASSSTSGSYEQYF
v_call: TRBV4-1; j_call: TRBJ2-5; cdr3_aa: CASSQVFSKQETQYF
v_call: TRBV7-7; j_call: TRBJ2-5; cdr3_aa: CASSRTAYQETQYF
v_call: TRBV5-1; j_call: TRBJ2-2; cdr3_aa: CASSIQGSGELFF
v_call: TRBV6-1; j_call: TRBJ1-3; cdr3_aa: CASITGTTIYF
v_call: TRBV7-8; j_call: TRBJ2-1; cdr3_aa: CASSFHPGQGDNEQFF
v_call: TRBV10-2; j_call: TRBJ2-3; cdr3_aa: CASSPGLEESDTQYF
v_call: TRBV11-2; j_call: TRBJ2-1; cdr3_aa: CASSLGLPINNEQFF
v_call: TRBV7-9; j_call: TRBJ2-2; cdr3_aa: CASSYPRTSGGPNTGELFF
v_call: TRBV9; j_call: TRBJ2-1; cdr3_aa: CASSVHSGSRNEQFF
v_call: TRBV6-5; j_call: TRBJ2-5; cdr3_aa: CASAISGTQYF
v_call: TRBV7-6; j_call: TRBJ2-7; cdr3_aa: CASSLGGTGGEQYF
v_call: TRBV6-1; j_call: TRBJ2-7; cdr3_aa: CASSGAAGASYEQYF